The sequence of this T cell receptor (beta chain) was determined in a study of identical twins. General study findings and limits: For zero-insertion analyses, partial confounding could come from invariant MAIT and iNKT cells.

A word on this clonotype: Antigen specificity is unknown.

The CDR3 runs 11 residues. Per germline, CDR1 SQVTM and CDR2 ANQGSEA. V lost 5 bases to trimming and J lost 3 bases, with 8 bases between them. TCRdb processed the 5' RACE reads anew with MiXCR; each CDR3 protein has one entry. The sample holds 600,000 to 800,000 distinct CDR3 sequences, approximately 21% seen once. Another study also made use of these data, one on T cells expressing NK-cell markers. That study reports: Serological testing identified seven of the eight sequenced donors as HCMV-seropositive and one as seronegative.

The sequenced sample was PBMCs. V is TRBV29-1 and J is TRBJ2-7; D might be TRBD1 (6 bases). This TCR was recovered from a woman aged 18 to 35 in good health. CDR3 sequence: CSVWDNYEQYF. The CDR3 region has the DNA TGCAGCGTTTGGGACAACTACGAGCAGTACTTC.